A selection of T cell receptor beta chains follows, all from one sample in a study of blood T cell repertoires in COVID-19. Method: immunoSEQ multiplex PCR; TCRdb's copy keeps in-frame clones and lacks some. The table lists 75,000 to 80,000 clones, approximately 85% of them singletons, with under 55% in the top ten. Sequences were obtained from peripheral blood. These TCRs come from a human donor in a cohort sampled during active COVID-19. Each CDR3 is given with its conserved first and last residue. The order of the fields is V gene, clone size, J gene, D gene, CDR3 protein, CDR3 DNA. D genes are given only for firm matches. Rows give clone size only sometimes, using once, few, many, or a class for an expanded clone.

TRBV7-3	once	TRBJ1-4	.	CAPLGVHREKLFF	TGTGCTCCATTAGGGGTTCATCGTGAAAAACTGTTTTTT
TRBV4-3	.	TRBJ2-5	.	CASSQGGVGKETQYF	TGCGCCAGCAGCCAAGGCGGGGTAGGGAAAGAGACCCAGTACTTC
TRBV5-1	.	TRBJ1-1	TRBD1	CASSLGAGGQNTEAFF	TGCGCCAGCAGCTTGGGGGCAGGGGGCCAGAACACTGAAGCTTTCTTT
TRBV7-9	few	TRBJ2-7	.	CASSLWGLEQYF	TGTGCCAGCAGCTTATGGGGGCTGGAGCAGTACTTC
TRBV11-3	.	TRBJ2-1	TRBD2	CASSLGGGRSHNEQFF	TGTGCCAGCAGCTTAGGTGGCGGGAGGAGCCACAATGAGCAGTTCTTC
TRBV27	.	TRBJ2-3	TRBD2	CASSLSTSNSDTQYF	TGTGCCAGCAGTTTGTCGACTAGCAATTCAGATACGCAGTATTTT
TRBV19	.	TRBJ1-2	.	CASSIQGNYGYTF	TGTGCCAGTAGTATTCAGGGGAACTATGGCTACACCTTC
TRBV7-2	.	TRBJ1-1	.	CASSLALGRGTTEAFF	TGTGCCAGCAGCTTAGCGCTGGGAAGGGGGACCACTGAAGCTTTCTTT
TRBV7-2	.	TRBJ2-6	.	CASSLAAATGANVLTF	TGTGCCAGCAGCTTAGCGGCGGCAACTGGGGCCAACGTCCTGACTTTC
TRBV5-1	.	TRBJ1-2	.	CASSPQRAGALYGYTF	TGCGCCAGCAGCCCCCAGAGGGCAGGGGCCCTCTATGGCTACACCTTC
TRBV2	.	TRBJ1-6	.	CASRASYNSPLHF	TGTGCCAGCAGGGCCTCTTATAATTCACCCCTCCACTTT
TRBV7-8	.	TRBJ1-6	.	CASGENNSPLHF	TGTGCCAGCGGAGAGAATAATTCACCCCTCCACTTT
TRBV10-1	once	TRBJ1-5	.	CASSESEEGASNQPQHF	TGCGCCAGCAGTGAGTCAGAGGAAGGCGCGAGCAATCAGCCCCAGCATTTT
TRBV7-2	.	TRBJ2-3	TRBD2	CASSSWTSGIGLDTQYF	TGTGCCAGCAGCTCTTGGACTAGCGGGATCGGATTAGATACGCAGTATTTT
TRBV5-6	.	TRBJ2-7	TRBD2	CASSPQAGRAYEQYF	TGTGCCAGCAGCCCCCAAGCGGGAAGAGCCTACGAGCAGTACTTC
TRBV19	.	TRBJ2-1	TRBD2	CASSIGRGAPSSYNEQFF	TGTGCCAGTAGTATCGGGCGGGGGGCCCCGAGCTCCTACAATGAGCAGTTCTTC
TRBV6-6	.	TRBJ2-5	.	CASSYSRTNQETQYF	TGTGCCAGCAGTTACTCAAGGACAAACCAAGAGACCCAGTACTTC
TRBV4-1	.	TRBJ2-2	TRBD1	CASSQGQGDTGELFF	TGCGCCAGCAGCCAAGGACAGGGAGACACCGGGGAGCTGTTTTTT
TRBV29-1	.	TRBJ1-1	.	CSVDVWGENTEAFF	TGCAGCGTTGATGTGTGGGGGGAAAACACTGAAGCTTTCTTT
TRBV5-5	once	TRBJ1-6	.	CASSSGRVDSPLHF	TGTGCCAGCAGTTCAGGCAGGGTAGATTCACCCCTCCACTTT
TRBV19	.	TRBJ2-2	TRBD2	CAGSSGLSTGELFF	TGTGCCGGGAGTAGCGGGCTAAGCACCGGGGAGCTGTTTTTT
TRBV7-7	.	TRBJ2-1	TRBD2	CASSLEPAGAYNEQFF	TGTGCCAGCAGCTTAGAGCCAGCGGGGGCCTACAATGAGCAGTTCTTC
TRBV30	.	TRBJ1-2	TRBD1	CAWGQGNYGYTF	TGTGCCTGGGGACAGGGCAACTATGGCTACACCTTC